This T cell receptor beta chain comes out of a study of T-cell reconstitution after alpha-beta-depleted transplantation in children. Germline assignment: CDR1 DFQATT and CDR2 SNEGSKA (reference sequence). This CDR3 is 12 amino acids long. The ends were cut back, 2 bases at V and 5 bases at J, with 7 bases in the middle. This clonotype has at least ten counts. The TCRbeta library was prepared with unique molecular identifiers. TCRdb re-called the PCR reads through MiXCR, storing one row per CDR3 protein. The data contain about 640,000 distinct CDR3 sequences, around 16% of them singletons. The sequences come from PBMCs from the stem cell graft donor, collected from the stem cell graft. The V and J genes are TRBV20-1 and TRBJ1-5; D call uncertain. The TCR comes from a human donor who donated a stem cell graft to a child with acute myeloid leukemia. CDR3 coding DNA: TGCAGTGCTAGATTCGTGGATCAGCCCCAGCATTTT. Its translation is CSARFVDQPQHF.